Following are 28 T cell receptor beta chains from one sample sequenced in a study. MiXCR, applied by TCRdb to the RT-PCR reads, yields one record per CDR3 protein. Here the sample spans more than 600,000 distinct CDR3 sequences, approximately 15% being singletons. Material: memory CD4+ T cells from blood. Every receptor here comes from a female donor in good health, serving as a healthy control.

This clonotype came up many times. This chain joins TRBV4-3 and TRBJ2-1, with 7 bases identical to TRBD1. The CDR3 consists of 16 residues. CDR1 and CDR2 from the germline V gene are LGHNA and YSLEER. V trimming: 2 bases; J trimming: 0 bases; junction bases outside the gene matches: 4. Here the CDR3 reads CASSQLTGSSYNEQFF. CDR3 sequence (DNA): TGCGCCAGCAGCCAACTGACAGGGAGCTCCTACAATGAGCAGTTCTTC.

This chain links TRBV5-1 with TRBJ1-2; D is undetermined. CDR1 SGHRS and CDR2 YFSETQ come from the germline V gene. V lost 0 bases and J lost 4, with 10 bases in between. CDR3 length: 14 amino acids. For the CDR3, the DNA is TGCGCCAGCAGCTTGGCCCGGGATATCTATGGCTACACCTTC. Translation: CASSLARDIYGYTF.

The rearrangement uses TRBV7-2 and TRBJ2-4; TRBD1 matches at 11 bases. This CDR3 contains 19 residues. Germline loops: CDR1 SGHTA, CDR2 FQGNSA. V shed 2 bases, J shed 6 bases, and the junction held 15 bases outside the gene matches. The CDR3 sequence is CASSLLRAGQGGERNIQYF. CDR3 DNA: TGTGCCAGCAGCTTACTCCGTGCGGGACAGGGGGGAGAGAGAAACATTCAGTACTTC.

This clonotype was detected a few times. CDR3 loop: CASSLKSTGGEQYF. The DNA of the CDR3 is TGCGCCAGCAGCCTAAAGTCGACAGGGGGTGAGCAGTACTTC. The chain carries TRBV5-1 and TRBJ2-7; 9 bases fit TRBD1. Germline lookup yields CDR1 SGHRS and CDR2 YFSETQ. This CDR3 spans 14 amino acids. The V segment lost 4 bases and the J segment 7 bases; nucleotides outside the gene matches: 9.

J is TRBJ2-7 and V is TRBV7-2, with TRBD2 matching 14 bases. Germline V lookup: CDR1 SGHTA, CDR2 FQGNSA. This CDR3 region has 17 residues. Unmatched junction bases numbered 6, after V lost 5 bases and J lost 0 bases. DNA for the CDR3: TGTGCCAGCAGCAATGGACTAGCGGGGGGAAGCTCCTACGAGCAGTACTTC. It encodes CASSNGLAGGSSYEQYF.

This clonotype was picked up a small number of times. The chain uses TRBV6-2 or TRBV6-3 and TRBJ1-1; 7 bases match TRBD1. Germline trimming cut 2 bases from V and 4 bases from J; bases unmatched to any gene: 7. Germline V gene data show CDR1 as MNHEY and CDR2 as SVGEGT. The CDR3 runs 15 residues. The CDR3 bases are TGTGCCAGCAGTTACACGACAGGGCTTGTCACTGAAGCTTTCTTT. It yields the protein CASSYTTGLVTEAFF.

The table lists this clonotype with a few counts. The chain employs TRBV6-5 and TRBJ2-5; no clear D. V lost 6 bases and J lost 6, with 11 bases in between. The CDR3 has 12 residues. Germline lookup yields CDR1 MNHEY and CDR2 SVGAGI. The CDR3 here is CASRSTRQTQYF. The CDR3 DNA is TGTGCCAGCAGATCCACCCGGCAGACCCAGTACTTC.

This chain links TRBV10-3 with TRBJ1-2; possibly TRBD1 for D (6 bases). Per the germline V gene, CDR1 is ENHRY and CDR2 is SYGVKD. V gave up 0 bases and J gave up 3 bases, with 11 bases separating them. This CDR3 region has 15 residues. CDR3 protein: CAISESKGGHYGYTF. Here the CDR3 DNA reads TGTGCCATCAGTGAGTCAAAGGGGGGCCACTATGGCTACACCTTC.

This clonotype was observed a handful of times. CDR3 sequence reads: CASSPPGLATEAFF. In DNA form, the CDR3 reads TGTGCCAGCAGCCCCCCGGGGTTGGCCACTGAAGCTTTCTTT. V is TRBV12-3 or TRBV12-4 and J is TRBJ1-1; no definite D call. The CDR3 extends over 14 amino acids. V was trimmed by 6 bases and J by 4 bases, leaving 15 bases between them.

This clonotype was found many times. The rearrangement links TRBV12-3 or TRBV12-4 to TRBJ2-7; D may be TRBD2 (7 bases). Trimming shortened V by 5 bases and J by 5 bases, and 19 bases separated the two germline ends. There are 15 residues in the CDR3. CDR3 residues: CASSPGGPGRDEQYF. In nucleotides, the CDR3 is TGTGCCAGCAGTCCCGGGGGGCCGGGGAGAGACGAGCAGTACTTC.

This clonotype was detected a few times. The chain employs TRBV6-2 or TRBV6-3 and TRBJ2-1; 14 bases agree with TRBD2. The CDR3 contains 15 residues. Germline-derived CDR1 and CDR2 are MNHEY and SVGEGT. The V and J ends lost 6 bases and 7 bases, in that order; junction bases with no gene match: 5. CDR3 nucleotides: TGTGCCAGCAGCCGACTAGCGGGAGGGCGTAATGAGCAGTTCTTC. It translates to CASSRLAGGRNEQFF.

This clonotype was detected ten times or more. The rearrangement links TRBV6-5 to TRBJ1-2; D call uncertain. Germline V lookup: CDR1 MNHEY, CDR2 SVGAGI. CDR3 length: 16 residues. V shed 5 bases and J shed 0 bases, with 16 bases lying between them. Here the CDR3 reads CASSPALVSANYGYTF. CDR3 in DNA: TGTGCCAGCAGTCCGGCCCTAGTGTCTGCTAACTATGGCTACACCTTC.

In DNA form, the CDR3 reads TGCAGTGCTAGTGCCGGGACAGCCTATCTCTATGGCTACACCTTC. This encodes CSASAGTAYLYGYTF. The chain links TRBV20-1 to TRBJ1-2, with 7 bases identical to TRBD1. Germline CDR1 and CDR2: DFQATT and SNEGSKA (reference sequence). The CDR3 is made up of 15 amino acids. Trimming cost V 3 bases and J 4 bases; bases outside gene matches: 11.

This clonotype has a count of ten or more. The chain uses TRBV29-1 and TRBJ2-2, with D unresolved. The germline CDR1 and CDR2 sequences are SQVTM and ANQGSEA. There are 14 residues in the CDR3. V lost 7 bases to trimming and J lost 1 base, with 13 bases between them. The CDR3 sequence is CSARKDGNTGELFF. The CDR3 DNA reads TGCAGCGCGAGAAAGGACGGGAACACCGGGGAGCTGTTTTTT.

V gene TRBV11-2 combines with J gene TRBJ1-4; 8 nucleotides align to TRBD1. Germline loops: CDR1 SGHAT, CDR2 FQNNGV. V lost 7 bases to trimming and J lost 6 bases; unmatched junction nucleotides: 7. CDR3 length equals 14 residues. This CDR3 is CASTRTGIHEKLFF. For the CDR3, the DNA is TGTGCCAGCACGAGGACAGGGATTCATGAAAAACTGTTTTTT.

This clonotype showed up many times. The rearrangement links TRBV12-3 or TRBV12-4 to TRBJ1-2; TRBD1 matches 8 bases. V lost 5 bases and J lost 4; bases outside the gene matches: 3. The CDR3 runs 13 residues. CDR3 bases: TGTGCCAGCAGTCCGGACAGGGCCTATGGCTACACCTTC. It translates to CASSPDRAYGYTF.

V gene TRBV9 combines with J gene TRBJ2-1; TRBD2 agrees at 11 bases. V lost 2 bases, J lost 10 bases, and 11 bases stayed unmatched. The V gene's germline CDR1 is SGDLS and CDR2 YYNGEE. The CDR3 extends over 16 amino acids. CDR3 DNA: TGTGCCAGCAGCGTGGCCGGGACTAGCGGCCTAGGGGAGCAGTTCTTC. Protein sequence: CASSVAGTSGLGEQFF.

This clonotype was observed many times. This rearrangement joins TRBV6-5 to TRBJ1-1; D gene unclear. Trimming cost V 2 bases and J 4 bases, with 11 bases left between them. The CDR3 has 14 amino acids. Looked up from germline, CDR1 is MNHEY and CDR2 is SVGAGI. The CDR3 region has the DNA TGTGCCAGCAGTTACGGGGTCCTGGGCACTGAAGCTTTCTTT. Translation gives CASSYGVLGTEAFF.

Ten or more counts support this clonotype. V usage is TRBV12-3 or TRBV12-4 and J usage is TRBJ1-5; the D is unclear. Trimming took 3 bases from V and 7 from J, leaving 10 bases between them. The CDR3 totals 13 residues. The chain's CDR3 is CASSFGRQQPQHF. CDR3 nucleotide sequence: TGTGCCAGCAGTTTTGGTCGGCAGCAGCCCCAGCATTTT.

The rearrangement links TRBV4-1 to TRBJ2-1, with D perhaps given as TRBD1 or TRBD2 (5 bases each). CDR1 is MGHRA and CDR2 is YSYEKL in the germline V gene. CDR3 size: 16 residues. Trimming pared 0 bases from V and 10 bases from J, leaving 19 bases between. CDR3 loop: CASSQDKVSGDVEQFF. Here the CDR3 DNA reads TGCGCCAGCAGCCAAGATAAGGTCAGTGGGGACGTGGAGCAGTTCTTC.

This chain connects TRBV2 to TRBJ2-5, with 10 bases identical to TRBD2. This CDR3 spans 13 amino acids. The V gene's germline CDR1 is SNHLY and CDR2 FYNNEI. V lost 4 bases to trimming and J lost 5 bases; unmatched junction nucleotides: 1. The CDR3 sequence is CASSGAGGETQYF. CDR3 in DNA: TGTGCCAGCAGTGGAGCGGGGGGGGAGACCCAGTACTTC.

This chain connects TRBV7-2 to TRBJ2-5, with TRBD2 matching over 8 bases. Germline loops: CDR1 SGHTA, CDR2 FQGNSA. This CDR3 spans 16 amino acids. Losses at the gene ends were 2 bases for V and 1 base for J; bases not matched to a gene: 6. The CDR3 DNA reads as TGTGCCAGCAGCTTAATGCGCGGGAGGTCCCAAGAGACCCAGTACTTC. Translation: CASSLMRGRSQETQYF.

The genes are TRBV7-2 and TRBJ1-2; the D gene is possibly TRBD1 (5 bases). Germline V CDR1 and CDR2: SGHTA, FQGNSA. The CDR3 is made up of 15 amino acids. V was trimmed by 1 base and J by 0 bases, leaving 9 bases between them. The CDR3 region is CASSLGAGTNYGYTF. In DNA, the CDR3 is TGTGCCAGCAGCTTAGGCGCAGGGACTAACTATGGCTACACCTTC.

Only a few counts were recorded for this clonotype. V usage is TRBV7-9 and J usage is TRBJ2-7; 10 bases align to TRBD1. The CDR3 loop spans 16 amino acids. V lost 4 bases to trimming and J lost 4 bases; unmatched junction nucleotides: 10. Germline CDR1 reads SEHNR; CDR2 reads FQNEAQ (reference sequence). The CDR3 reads CASSSTGQGIGYEQYF. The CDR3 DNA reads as TGTGCCAGCAGCTCTACGGGACAGGGGATAGGGTACGAGCAGTACTTC.

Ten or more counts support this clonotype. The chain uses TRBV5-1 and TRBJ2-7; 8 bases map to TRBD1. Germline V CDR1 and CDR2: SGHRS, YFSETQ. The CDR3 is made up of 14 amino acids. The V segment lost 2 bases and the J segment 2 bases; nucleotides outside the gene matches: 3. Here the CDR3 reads CASSLQGEPYEQYF. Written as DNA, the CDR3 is TGCGCCAGCAGCTTACAGGGGGAACCCTACGAGCAGTACTTC. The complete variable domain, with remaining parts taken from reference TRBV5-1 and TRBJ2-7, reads KAGVTQTPRYLIKTRGQQVTLSCSPISGHRSVSWYQQTPGQGLQFLFEYFSETQRNKGNFPGRFSGRQFSNSRSEMNVSTLELGDSALYLCASSLQGEPYEQYFGPGTRLTVT.

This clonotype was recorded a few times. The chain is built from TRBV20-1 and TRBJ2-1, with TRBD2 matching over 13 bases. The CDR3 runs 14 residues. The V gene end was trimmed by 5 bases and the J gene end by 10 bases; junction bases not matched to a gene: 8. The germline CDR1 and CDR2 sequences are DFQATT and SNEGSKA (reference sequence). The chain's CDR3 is CSAGGTSGTEEQFF. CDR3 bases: TGCAGTGCTGGGGGGACTAGCGGGACCGAGGAGCAGTTCTTC.

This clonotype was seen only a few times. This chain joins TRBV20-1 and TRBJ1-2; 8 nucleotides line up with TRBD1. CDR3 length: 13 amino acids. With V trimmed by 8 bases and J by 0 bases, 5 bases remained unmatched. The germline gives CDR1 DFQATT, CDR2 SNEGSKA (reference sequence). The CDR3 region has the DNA TGCAGTACCGGACAGGGAGCTAACTATGGCTACACCTTC. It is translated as CSTGQGANYGYTF.

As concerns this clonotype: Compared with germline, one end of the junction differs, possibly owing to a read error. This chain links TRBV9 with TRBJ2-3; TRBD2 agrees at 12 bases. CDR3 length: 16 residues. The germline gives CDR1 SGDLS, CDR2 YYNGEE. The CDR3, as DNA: TGTGCCAGCAGCCCCGGACTAGCGGGAAGCGCAGATACGCGGTATTTT. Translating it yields CASSPGLAGSADTRYF.